The sequence of this T cell receptor beta chain was determined in a study of blood T cell repertoires in COVID-19. CDR1 and CDR2 from the germline V gene are LNHDA and SQIVND (reference sequence). This CDR3 region has 17 residues. Trimming took 5 bases from V and 4 from J; bases not matched to a gene: 13. A single count supports this clone. Profiling relied on immunoSEQ multiplex PCR, and the TCRdb table lists in-frame clones only, not all of them. This sample has under 300,000 clones, with 70% to 90% found just once. V gene TRBV19 combines with J gene TRBJ2-7, with 11 bases that match TRBD2. Specimen: PBMCs or T cells enriched from blood (not recorded which). The sequence was obtained from a woman in her 50s who had recovered from COVID-19. The CDR3 loop reads CASSPTSGIDMRYEQYF. CDR3 nucleotide sequence: TGTGCCAGTAGTCCGACTAGCGGGATCGATATGAGGTACGAGCAGTACTTC.